This T cell receptor (beta chain) was sequenced in a study of CD8 T cells in Susac syndrome. FACS enriched CD8+ TEMRA cells, while bulk CD8+ and CD4+ were negatively isolated. The V and J ends lost 5 bases and 0 bases respectively, with 10 bases between them. The CDR3 runs to 14 residues. The germline CDR1 and CDR2 sequences are SGHTA and FQGNSA. Random hexamers were used to reverse transcribe the RNA input (0.5 to 1 ug). MiXCR, run by TCRdb on the immunoSEQ multiplex PCR reads, gives a single entry per CDR3 protein. The profile shows 150,000 to 200,000 distinct CDR3 sequences, around 94% of them singletons.

This TCR derives from a human donor with Susac syndrome. What was sequenced was CD4+ T cells from PBMCs. The chain has TRBV7-2 and TRBJ1-1; no firm D call. Here the CDR3 reads CASSPGGLNTEAFF. The CDR3 DNA sequence: TGTGCCAGCAGCCCGGGAGGTTTGAACACTGAAGCTTTCTTT.